The 26 T cell receptor beta chains below come from one sample, sequenced in a study of immune evolution from preneoplasia to lung adenocarcinoma. Here immunoSEQ multiplex PCR was the method, and the copy in TCRdb shows in-frame clones only, minus some. The repertoire holds around 8,000 clones, with around 83% as singletons. The sample consisted of FFPE minimally invasive lung adenocarcinoma tissue. The receptors stem from a person aged 65 to 79 with lung adenocarcinoma.

This clone showed up just a few times. The chain has TRBV9 and TRBJ1-2; the D is unclear. Per germline, CDR1 SGDLS and CDR2 YYNGEE. CDR3 length: 15 amino acids. The ends were cut back, 3 bases at V and 4 bases at J, with 16 bases in the middle. CDR3 amino acids: CASSAAPNRPYGYTF. In nucleotides, the CDR3 is TGTGCCAGCAGCGCCGCCCCTAATAGACCCTATGGCTACACCTTC.

CDR3 sequence: CASSTGTGGGNTIYF. The CDR3, as DNA: TGTGCCAGCAGCACTGGGACAGGGGGAGGAAACACCATATATTTT. The chain links TRBV9 to TRBJ1-3; TRBD1 matches 11 bases. Trimming took 4 bases from V and 4 from J; bases not matched to a gene: 4. CDR1 and CDR2 from the germline V gene are SGDLS and YYNGEE. This CDR3 is 15 amino acids long.

This clone was found once. The gene calls are TRBV2 and TRBJ2-5; 8 bases fit TRBD2. The CDR3 runs 15 residues. V was clipped by 3 bases and J by 0 bases; unmatched bases: 3. Germline CDR1 is SNHLY and CDR2 is FYNNEI. CDR3 sequence (DNA): TGTGCCAGCAGTGAGGCTAGCGGGTACCAAGAGACCCAGTACTTC. It translates to CASSEASGYQETQYF. Complete variable domain (other parts from reference TRBV2 and TRBJ2-5): EPEVTQTPSHQVTQMGQEVILRCVPISNHLYFYWYRQILGQKVEFLVSFYNNEISEKSEIFDDQFSVERPDGSNFTLKIRSTKLEDSAMYFCASSEASGYQETQYFGPGTRLLVL.

V gene TRBV18 combines with J gene TRBJ1-2; no clear D gene. The germline CDR1 and CDR2 sequences are KGHSH and LQKENI. The length of the CDR3 is 13 residues. The V gene lost 0 bases and the J gene lost 6 bases, with 8 bases spanning the gap. The CDR3 protein is CASSPPRGNGYTF. CDR3 nucleotide sequence: TGTGCCAGCTCACCACCGCGAGGGAATGGCTACACCTTC.

Only one count was recorded for this clone. The chain combines TRBV5-6 with TRBJ1-2; TRBD1 is a possible D gene (6 bases). Germline CDR1 is SGHDT and CDR2 is YYEEEE. The CDR3 extends over 14 amino acids. V lost 1 base to trimming and J lost 5 bases, with 12 bases between them. As DNA, the CDR3 is TGTGCCAGCAGCTTGACAGGGAACGTGTATGGCTACACCTTC. This encodes CASSLTGNVYGYTF. The entire variable domain, with the rest obtained from reference TRBV5-6 and TRBJ1-2, is as follows: DAGVTQSPTHLIKTRGQQVTLRCSPKSGHDTVSWYQQALGQGPQFIFQYYEEEERQRGNFPDRFSGHQFPNYSSELNVNALLLGDSALYLCASSLTGNVYGYTFGSGTRLTVV.

The chain recombines TRBV7-9 with TRBJ2-7; 7 nucleotides agree with TRBD2. Germline CDR1 SEHNR, CDR2 FQNEAQ (reference sequence). With 0 bases clipped from V and 0 bases from J, the junction kept 8 bases outside the gene matches. This CDR3 is 17 amino acids long. CDR3 loop: CASSLAPVGGRSYEQYF. In DNA, the CDR3 is TGTGCCAGCAGCTTAGCGCCGGTGGGAGGGCGCTCCTACGAGCAGTACTTC.

This chain joins TRBV7-9 and TRBJ2-3; 7 bases agree with TRBD2. V shed 5 bases, J shed 3 bases, and the junction held 11 bases outside the gene matches. The length of the CDR3 is 16 residues. Looked up from germline, CDR1 is SEHNR and CDR2 is FQNEAQ (reference sequence). CDR3 coding DNA: TGTGCCAGCAGCCCTCGGAAGTCCGGGAGGACAGATACGCAGTATTTT. Protein sequence: CASSPRKSGRTDTQYF.

The chain recombines TRBV10-2 with TRBJ2-1, with 10 bases identical to TRBD1. CDR3 length equals 15 residues. With 9 bases clipped from V and 10 bases from J, the junction kept 15 bases outside the gene matches. Germline loops: CDR1 WSHSY, CDR2 SAAADI. CDR3 loop: CASGDRDRGLREQFF. DNA of the CDR3: TGCGCCAGTGGGGATAGAGACAGGGGGCTGCGGGAGCAGTTCTTC.

This chain connects TRBV29-1 to TRBJ1-1; 7 bases fit TRBD1. Germline V gene sequence: CDR1 SQVTM, CDR2 ANQGSEA. The V segment lost 5 bases and the J segment 6 bases; nucleotides outside the gene matches: 6. This CDR3 is 12 amino acids long. Written as DNA, the CDR3 is TGCAGCGTTTTAACAGGGGTATCTGAAGCTTTCTTT. This encodes CSVLTGVSEAFF. The complete variable domain, with remaining parts taken from reference TRBV29-1 and TRBJ1-1, reads SAVISQKPSRDICQRGTSLTIQCQVDSQVTMMFWYRQQPGQSLTLIATANQGSEATYESGFVIDKFPISRPNLTFSTLTVSNMSPEDSSIYLCSVLTGVSEAFFGQGTRLTVV.

CDR3 protein: CASSVIRGGNQPQHF. In nucleotides, the CDR3 is TGTGCCAGCAGTGTAATCAGGGGCGGCAATCAGCCCCAGCATTTT. The genes are TRBV6-1 and TRBJ1-5; tentatively, D is TRBD1 (6 bases). Germline-derived CDR1 and CDR2 are MNHNS and SASEGT. The V gene lost 4 bases and the J gene lost 2 bases, with 12 bases spanning the gap. The CDR3 totals 15 residues.

This rearrangement joins TRBV11-2 to TRBJ2-5, with D uncertain. Looked up from germline, CDR1 is SGHAT and CDR2 is FQNNGV. CDR3 length: 14 amino acids. The V end lost 4 bases, the J end lost 4 bases, and 13 bases lay between the germline ends. The CDR3 is CASSSNPFGETQYF. For the CDR3, the DNA is TGTGCCAGCAGCTCTAACCCCTTTGGAGAGACCCAGTACTTC. Together with reference TRBV11-2 and TRBJ2-5, the CDR3 gives the full variable domain: EAGVAQSPRYKIIEKRQSVAFWCNPISGHATLYWYQQILGQGPKLLIQFQNNGVVDDSQLPKDRFSAERLKGVDSTLKIQPAKLEDSAVYLCASSSNPFGETQYFGPGTRLLVL.

This chain links TRBV11-2 with TRBJ2-4, with D tentatively TRBD2 (5 bases). In germline, CDR1 is SGHAT, CDR2 FQNNGV. The CDR3 is 15 amino acids. The V end was cut by 5 bases, the J end by 0 bases, with 11 bases between. The CDR3: CASSNGGLAKNIQYF. CDR3 DNA sequence: TGTGCCAGCAGCAATGGCGGGCTAGCCAAAAACATTCAGTACTTC.

This clone is a singleton in its sample. The chain links TRBV5-1 to TRBJ1-5; D is undetermined. CDR1 is SGHRS, CDR2 YFSETQ, per germline. This CDR3 has 13 residues. Trimming cost V 2 bases and J 0 bases, with 3 bases left between them. The CDR3 sequence is CASSFDSNQPQHF. Written as DNA, the CDR3 is TGCGCCAGCAGCTTTGATAGCAATCAGCCCCAGCATTTT. Filled out from reference TRBV5-1 and TRBJ1-5, the complete variable domain reads KAGVTQTPRYLIKTRGQQVTLSCSPISGHRSVSWYQQTPGQGLQFLFEYFSETQRNKGNFPGRFSGRQFSNSRSEMNVSTLELGDSALYLCASSFDSNQPQHFGDGTRLSIL.

CDR3 residues: CAWSRTGATSTDTQYF. CDR3 nucleotide sequence: TGTGCCTGGAGCCGCACTGGTGCGACTAGCACAGATACGCAGTATTTT. The V and J genes are TRBV30 and TRBJ2-3; the D is unclear. This CDR3 spans 16 amino acids. V lost 3 bases to trimming and J lost 0 bases, with 16 bases between them. Germline lookup yields CDR1 GTSNPN and CDR2 SVGIG (reference sequence).

This clone was picked up one time. The gene calls are TRBV18 and TRBJ1-1; 9 bases map to TRBD1. This CDR3 is 15 amino acids long. Germline values: CDR1 KGHSH, CDR2 LQKENI. V lost 2 bases, J lost 3 bases, and 4 bases stayed unmatched. The CDR3 here is CASSPRDRVHTEAFF. The CDR3, as DNA: TGTGCCAGCTCACCAAGGGACAGGGTCCACACTGAAGCTTTCTTT.

This sequence joins TRBV5-1 and TRBJ1-1; TRBD1 aligns across 7 bases. The CDR3 runs to 15 residues. V shed 7 bases and J 1 base; nucleotides not matched to a gene: 10. CDR1 and CDR2 from the germline V gene are SGHRS and YFSETQ. The CDR3 is CASQRRRQGNTEAFF. CDR3 DNA: TGCGCCAGCCAGCGCCGACGACAGGGGAACACTGAAGCTTTCTTT.

The gene calls are TRBV5-6 and TRBJ2-7; no reliable D call. The CDR3 sequence is 14 residues long. Germline values: CDR1 SGHDT, CDR2 YYEEEE. V was pared by 2 bases and J by 6 bases, with 15 bases between. Here the CDR3 DNA reads TGTGCCAGCAGCTTATTTCTAAAGTTGGGCGAGCAGTACTTC. It codes for CASSLFLKLGEQYF. The variable domain in full, completed from reference TRBV5-6 and TRBJ2-7, reads DAGVTQSPTHLIKTRGQQVTLRCSPKSGHDTVSWYQQALGQGPQFIFQYYEEEERQRGNFPDRFSGHQFPNYSSELNVNALLLGDSALYLCASSLFLKLGEQYFGPGTRLTVT.

The chain has TRBV4-1 and TRBJ2-5, with D unresolved. CDR1 and CDR2 from the germline V gene are MGHRA and YSYEKL. The ends were cut back, 1 base at V and 1 base at J, with 7 bases in the middle. The CDR3 loop spans 14 amino acids. As DNA, the CDR3 is TGCGCCAGCAGCCAAGGCCCACGCCAAGAGACCCAGTACTTC. Translated, it gives CASSQGPRQETQYF.

This clone occurred once. The gene calls are TRBV19 and TRBJ1-5; D gene unclear. There are 14 residues in the CDR3. V gave up 0 bases and J gave up 7 bases, with 10 bases separating them. Per germline, CDR1 LNHDA and CDR2 SQIVND (reference sequence). CDR3 loop: CASSIDGRFQPQHF. CDR3 coding DNA: TGTGCCAGTAGTATAGATGGGCGGTTCCAGCCCCAGCATTTT.

The V call is TRBV2, the J call TRBJ2-1, with TRBD1 identical over 7 bases. J lost 7 bases, V lost 4 bases, and 4 bases had no gene match. Germline V lookup: CDR1 SNHLY, CDR2 FYNNEI. This CDR3 is built from 13 residues. The CDR3: CASSALQGNEQFF. In DNA, the CDR3 is TGTGCCAGCAGTGCCCTACAGGGGAATGAGCAGTTCTTC. The complete variable domain, with remaining parts taken from reference TRBV2 and TRBJ2-1, reads EPEVTQTPSHQVTQMGQEVILRCVPISNHLYFYWYRQILGQKVEFLVSFYNNEISEKSEIFDDQFSVERPDGSNFTLKIRSTKLEDSAMYFCASSALQGNEQFFGPGTRLTVL.

The chain couples TRBV11-2 to TRBJ2-3; 10 nucleotides line up with TRBD2. V lost 6 bases, J lost 6 bases, and 9 bases stayed unmatched. This CDR3 comprises 15 residues. From germline, CDR1 is SGHAT and CDR2 FQNNGV. The CDR3 DNA reads TGTGCCAGCAGTGGAGCGGGGGGGCCCACGGATACGCAGTATTTT. Its protein is CASSGAGGPTDTQYF. The full variable domain, rest sourced from reference TRBV11-2 and TRBJ2-3, is EAGVAQSPRYKIIEKRQSVAFWCNPISGHATLYWYQQILGQGPKLLIQFQNNGVVDDSQLPKDRFSAERLKGVDSTLKIQPAKLEDSAVYLCASSGAGGPTDTQYFGPGTRLTVL.

V and J are TRBV23-1 and TRBJ2-7; 8 bases are shared with TRBD2. TRBV23-1 qualifies as an ORF whose function is uncertain. V gave up 0 bases and J gave up 6 bases; unmatched junction bases: 4. CDR3 length: 14 residues. The CDR3 is CASSQSARGGEQYF. DNA for the CDR3: TGCGCCAGCAGTCAATCGGCCCGGGGGGGCGAGCAGTACTTC.

This clone occurred a few times. The V call is TRBV6-6, the J call TRBJ1-2; the D gene is possibly TRBD1 (5 bases). There are 13 residues in the CDR3. CDR1 and CDR2 from the germline V gene are MNHNY and SVGAGI (reference sequence). V lost 7 bases and J lost 3, with 12 bases in between. CDR3 in DNA: TGTGCCAGCACCAGAGACAGCTACTATGGCTACACCTTC. Its protein is CASTRDSYYGYTF.

The rearrangement links TRBV2 to TRBJ2-5; D may be TRBD2 (5 bases). Looked up from germline, CDR1 is SNHLY and CDR2 is FYNNEI. V was pared by 4 bases and J by 5 bases, with 14 bases between. CDR3 length equals 14 residues. CDR3 loop: CASSVTAVMETQYF. The DNA of the CDR3 is TGTGCCAGCAGTGTTACAGCGGTAATGGAGACCCAGTACTTC.

V and J are TRBV30 and TRBJ1-4; 8 nucleotides align to TRBD1. The length of the CDR3 is 17 residues. CDR1 and CDR2 from the germline V gene are GTSNPN and SVGIG (reference sequence). V shed 3 bases and J 3 bases; nucleotides not matched to a gene: 12. CDR3 in amino acids: CAWSGLDRVVSNEKLFF. The CDR3 DNA is TGTGCCTGGAGCGGATTGGACAGGGTCGTGTCTAATGAAAAACTGTTTTTT.

This chain links TRBV6-6 with TRBJ1-1, with a tentative D call TRBD1 (6 bases). There are 16 residues in the CDR3. Germline V gives CDR1 MNHNY, CDR2 SVGAGI (reference sequence). Deletions cut 2 bases from V and 0 bases from J, with 13 bases between. The CDR3 protein is CASSYPERTVNTEAFF. The CDR3 DNA sequence: TGTGCCAGCAGTTACCCCGAGAGGACAGTGAACACTGAAGCTTTCTTT.